This T cell receptor (beta chain) was sequenced during a study of blood T cells in healthy people across ages. A few counts support this clonotype. Trimming pared 0 bases from V and 11 bases from J, leaving 13 bases between. CDR3 length: 13 amino acids. CDR1 is LGHDT and CDR2 is YNNKEL in the germline V gene (reference sequence). Primed by a sample-barcoded 5' primer and a J-beta primer mix, a second PCR proceeded for roughly 6 to 12 cycles. TCRdb re-analysed the 5' RACE reads in MiXCR, keeping a single row per CDR3 protein. The sample consists of 800,000 to 900,000 distinct CDR3 sequences, approximately 59% of them appearing once.

The origin of this receptor is a man between 25 and 39 years old in good health. What was sequenced was blood. The rearrangement uses TRBV3-1 and TRBJ2-5; D is perhaps TRBD2 (6 bases). The CDR3 loop is CASSQDKRGGQYF. The CDR3 DNA reads as TGTGCCAGCAGCCAAGACAAAAGAGGAGGGCAGTACTTC.